This TCR beta chain was recorded in a study of graft-versus-host responses after intestinal transplantation. The data were produced by immunoSEQ multiplex PCR, yet TCRdb's version contains in-frame clones alone and is incomplete. The table includes around 130,000 clones, around nine tenths detected once. Of note for this clone: Its antigen is unidentified.

This CDR3 has 16 residues. Per the germline V gene, CDR1 is LGHNT and CDR2 is FRNRAP. With 8 bases removed from V and 9 bases from J, the gap between germline ends came to 28 bases. The sequencing used unstimulated CD4+ T cells sorted from spleen or lymph node cells, collected before intestinal transplant. The clonotype originates from a human donor who received an intestinal transplant. The V and J genes are TRBV12-5 and TRBJ1-1, with D possibly being TRBD1 (6 bases). In DNA form, the CDR3 reads TGTGCTAGTACCCCAGGGCAGGGGAGAGTTTCTGGAAAAGCTTTCTTT. This sequence encodes CASTPGQGRVSGKAFF.